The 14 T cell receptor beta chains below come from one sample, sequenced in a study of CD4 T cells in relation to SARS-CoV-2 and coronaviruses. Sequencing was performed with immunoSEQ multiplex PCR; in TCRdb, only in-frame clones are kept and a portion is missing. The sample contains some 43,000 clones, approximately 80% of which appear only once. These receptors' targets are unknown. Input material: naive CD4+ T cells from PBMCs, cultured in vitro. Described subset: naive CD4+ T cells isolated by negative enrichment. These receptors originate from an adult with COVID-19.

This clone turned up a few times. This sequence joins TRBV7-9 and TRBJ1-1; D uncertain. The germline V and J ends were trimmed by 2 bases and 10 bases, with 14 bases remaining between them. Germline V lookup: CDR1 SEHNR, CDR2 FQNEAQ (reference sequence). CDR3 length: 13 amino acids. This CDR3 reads CASSLPDAGRAFF. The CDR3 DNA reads TGTGCCAGCAGCTTACCAGACGCCGGGAGAGCTTTCTTT.

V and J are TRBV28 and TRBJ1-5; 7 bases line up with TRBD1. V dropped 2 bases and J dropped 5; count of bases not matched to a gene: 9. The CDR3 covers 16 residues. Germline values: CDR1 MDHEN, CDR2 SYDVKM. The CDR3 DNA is TGTGCCAGCAGTTTACTGGGCAGGGGGGATGATCAGCCCCAGCATTTT. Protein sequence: CASSLLGRGDDQPQHF.

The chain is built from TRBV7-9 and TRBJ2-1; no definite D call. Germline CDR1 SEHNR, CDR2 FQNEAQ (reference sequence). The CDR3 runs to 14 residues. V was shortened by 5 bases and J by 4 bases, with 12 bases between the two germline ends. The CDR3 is CASSPTTRYNEQFF. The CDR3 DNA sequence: TGTGCCAGCAGCCCGACGACCCGATACAATGAGCAGTTCTTC.

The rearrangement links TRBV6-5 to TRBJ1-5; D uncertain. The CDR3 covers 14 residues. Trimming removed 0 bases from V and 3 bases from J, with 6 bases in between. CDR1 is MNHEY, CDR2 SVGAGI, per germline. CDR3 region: CASSYSGANQPQHF. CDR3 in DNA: TGTGCCAGCAGTTACTCGGGAGCCAATCAGCCCCAGCATTTT.

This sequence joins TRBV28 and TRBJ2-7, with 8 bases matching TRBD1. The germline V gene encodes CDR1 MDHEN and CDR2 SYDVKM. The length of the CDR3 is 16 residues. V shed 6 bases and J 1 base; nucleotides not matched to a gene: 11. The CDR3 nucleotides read TGTGCCAGCAGCTCACATGGGGGACAGGTTTCCTACGAGCAGTACTTC. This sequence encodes CASSSHGGQVSYEQYF. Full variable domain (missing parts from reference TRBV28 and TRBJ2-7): DVKVTQSSRYLVKRTGEKVFLECVQDMDHENMFWYRQDPGLGLRLIYFSYDVKMKEKGDIPEGYSVSREKKERFSLILESASTNQTSMYLCASSSHGGQVSYEQYFGPGTRLTVT.

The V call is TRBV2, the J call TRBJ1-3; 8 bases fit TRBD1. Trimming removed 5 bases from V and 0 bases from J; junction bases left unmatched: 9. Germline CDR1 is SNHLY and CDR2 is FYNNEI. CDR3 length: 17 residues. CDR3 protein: CASSKPGQATSGNTIYF. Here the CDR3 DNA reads TGTGCCAGCAGTAAACCGGGACAGGCGACCTCTGGAAACACCATATATTTT.

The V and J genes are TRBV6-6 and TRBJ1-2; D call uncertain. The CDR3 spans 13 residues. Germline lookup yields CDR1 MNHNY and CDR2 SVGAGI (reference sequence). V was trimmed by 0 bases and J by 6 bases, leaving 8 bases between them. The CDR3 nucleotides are TGTGCCAGCAGTTACTCTACCCGAGATGGCTACACCTTC. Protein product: CASSYSTRDGYTF.

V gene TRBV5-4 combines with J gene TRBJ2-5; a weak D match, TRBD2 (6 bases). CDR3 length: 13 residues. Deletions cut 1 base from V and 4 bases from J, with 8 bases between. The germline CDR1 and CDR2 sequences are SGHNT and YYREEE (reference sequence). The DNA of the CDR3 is TGTGCCAGCAGCTTGTTGGAGGGAGAGACCCAGTACTTC. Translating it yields CASSLLEGETQYF.

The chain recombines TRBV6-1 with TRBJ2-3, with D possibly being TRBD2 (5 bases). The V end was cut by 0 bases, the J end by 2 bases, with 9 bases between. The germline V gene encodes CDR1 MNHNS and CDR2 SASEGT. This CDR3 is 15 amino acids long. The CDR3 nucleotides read TGTGCCAGCAGTGAAGCGAGGGTATTCACAGATACGCAGTATTTT. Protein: CASSEARVFTDTQYF.

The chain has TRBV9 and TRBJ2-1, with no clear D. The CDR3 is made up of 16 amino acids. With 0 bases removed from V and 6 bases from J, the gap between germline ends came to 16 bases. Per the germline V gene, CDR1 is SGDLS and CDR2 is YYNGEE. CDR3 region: CASSVGRQTAGNEQFF. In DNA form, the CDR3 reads TGTGCCAGCAGCGTAGGACGTCAGACCGCAGGCAATGAGCAGTTCTTC.

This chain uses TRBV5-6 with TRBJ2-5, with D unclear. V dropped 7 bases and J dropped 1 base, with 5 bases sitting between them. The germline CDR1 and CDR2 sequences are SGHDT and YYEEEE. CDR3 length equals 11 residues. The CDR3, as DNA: TGTGCCAGCCAAATCCAAGAGACCCAGTACTTC. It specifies CASQIQETQYF.

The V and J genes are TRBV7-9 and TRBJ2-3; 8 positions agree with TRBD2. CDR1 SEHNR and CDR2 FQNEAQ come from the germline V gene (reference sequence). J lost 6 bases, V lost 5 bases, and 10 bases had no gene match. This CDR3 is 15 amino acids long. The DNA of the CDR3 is TGTGCCAGCAGCCCGGGACTAGTAGGGGTCGATACGCAGTATTTT. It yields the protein CASSPGLVGVDTQYF. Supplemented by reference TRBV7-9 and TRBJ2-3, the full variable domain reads DTGVSQNPRHKITKRGQNVTFRCDPISEHNRLYWYRQTLGQGPEFLTYFQNEAQLEKSRLLSDRFSAERPKGSFSTLEIQRTEQGDSAMYLCASSPGLVGVDTQYFGPGTRLTVL.

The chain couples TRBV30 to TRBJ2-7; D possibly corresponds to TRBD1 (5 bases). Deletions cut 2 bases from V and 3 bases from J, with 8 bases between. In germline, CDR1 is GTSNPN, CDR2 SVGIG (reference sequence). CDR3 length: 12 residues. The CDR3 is CAWSRQGYEQYF. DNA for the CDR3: TGTGCCTGGAGTAGGCAGGGCTACGAGCAGTACTTC. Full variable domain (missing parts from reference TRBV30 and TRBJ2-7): SQTIHQWPATLVQPVGSPLSLECTVEGTSNPNLYWYRQAAGRGLQLLFYSVGIGQISSEVPQNLSASRPQDRQFILSSKKLLLSDSGFYLCAWSRQGYEQYFGPGTRLTVT.

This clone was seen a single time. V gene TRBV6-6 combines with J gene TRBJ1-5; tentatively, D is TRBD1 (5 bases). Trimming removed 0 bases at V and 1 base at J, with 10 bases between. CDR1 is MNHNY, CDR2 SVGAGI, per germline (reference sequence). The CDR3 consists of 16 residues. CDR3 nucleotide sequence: TGTGCCAGCAGTTACTCGAGGGGCCTAAGCAATCAGCCCCAGCATTTT. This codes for CASSYSRGLSNQPQHF.